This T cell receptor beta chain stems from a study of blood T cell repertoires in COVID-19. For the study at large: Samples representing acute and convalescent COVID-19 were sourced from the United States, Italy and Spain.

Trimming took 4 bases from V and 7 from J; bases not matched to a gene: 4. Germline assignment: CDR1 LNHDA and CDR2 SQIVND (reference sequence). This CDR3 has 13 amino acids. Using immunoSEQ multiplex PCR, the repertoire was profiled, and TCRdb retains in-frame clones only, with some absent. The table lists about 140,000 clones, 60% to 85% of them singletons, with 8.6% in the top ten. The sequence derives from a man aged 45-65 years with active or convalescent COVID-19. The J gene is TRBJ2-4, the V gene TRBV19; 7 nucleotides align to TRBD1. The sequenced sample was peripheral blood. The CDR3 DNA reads TGTGCCAGTAGTACAGGACAGGTGAACATTCAGTACTTC. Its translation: CASSTGQVNIQYF.